This T cell receptor (beta chain) was observed in a study of T cells in Graves' hyperthyroidism and ophthalmopathy. Study at large: The initial diagnosis was the point when peripheral blood was collected, ahead of any treatment.

The source material, RNA transcripts, was used to amplify TCR beta CDR3 regions. Primed by the HTBI set, a first-round RT-PCR was run on the TCR CDR3. TCRdb re-called the multiplex PCR reads with MiXCR, one entry per CDR3 protein. The sample consists of approximately 400,000 distinct CDR3 sequences, more than 20% of them appearing once. The table lists this clonotype with a few counts. This clonotype was sampled from a man in his forties or fifties with Graves' hyperthyroidism. Sequencing used blood.

The chain's CDR3 is CASSIGGSTDTQYF. CDR3 nucleotides: TGTGCCAGTAGTATCGGCGGGAGCACAGATACGCAGTATTTT. The V and J genes are TRBV19 and TRBJ2-3; perhaps TRBD2 as D (5 bases). The CDR3 consists of 14 residues. Looked up from germline, CDR1 is LNHDA and CDR2 is SQIVND (reference sequence). Trimming took off 3 bases at V and 0 bases at J, with 7 bases between the two ends.